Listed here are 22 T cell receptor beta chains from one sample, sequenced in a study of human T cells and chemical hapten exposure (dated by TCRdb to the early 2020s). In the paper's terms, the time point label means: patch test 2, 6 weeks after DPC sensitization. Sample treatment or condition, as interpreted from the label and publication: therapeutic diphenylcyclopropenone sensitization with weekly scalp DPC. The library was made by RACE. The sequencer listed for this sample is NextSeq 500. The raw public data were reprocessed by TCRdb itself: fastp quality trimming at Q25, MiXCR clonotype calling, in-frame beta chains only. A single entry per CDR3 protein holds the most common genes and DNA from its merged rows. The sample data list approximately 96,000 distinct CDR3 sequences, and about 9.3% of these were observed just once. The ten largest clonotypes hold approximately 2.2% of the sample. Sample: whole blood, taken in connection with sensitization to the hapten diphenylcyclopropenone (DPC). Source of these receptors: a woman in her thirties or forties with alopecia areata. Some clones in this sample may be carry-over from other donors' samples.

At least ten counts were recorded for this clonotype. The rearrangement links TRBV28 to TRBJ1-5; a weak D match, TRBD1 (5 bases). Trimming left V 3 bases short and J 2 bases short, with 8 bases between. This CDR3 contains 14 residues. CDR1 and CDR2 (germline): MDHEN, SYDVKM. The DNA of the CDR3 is TGTGCCAGCAGTTTTGGGGACGGCAATCAGCCCCAGCATTTT. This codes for CASSFGDGNQPQHF. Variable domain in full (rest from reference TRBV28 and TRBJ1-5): DVKVTQSSRYLVKRTGEKVFLECVQDMDHENMFWYRQDPGLGLRLIYFSYDVKMKEKGDIPEGYSVSREKKERFSLILESASTNQTSMYLCASSFGDGNQPQHFGDGTRLSIL.

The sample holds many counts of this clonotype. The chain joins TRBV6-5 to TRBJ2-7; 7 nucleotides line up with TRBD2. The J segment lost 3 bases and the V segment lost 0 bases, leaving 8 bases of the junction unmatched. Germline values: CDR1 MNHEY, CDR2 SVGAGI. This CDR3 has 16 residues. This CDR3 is CASSYSRASGNYEQYF. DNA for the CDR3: TGTGCCAGCAGTTACTCTAGGGCTAGCGGAAACTACGAGCAGTACTTC.

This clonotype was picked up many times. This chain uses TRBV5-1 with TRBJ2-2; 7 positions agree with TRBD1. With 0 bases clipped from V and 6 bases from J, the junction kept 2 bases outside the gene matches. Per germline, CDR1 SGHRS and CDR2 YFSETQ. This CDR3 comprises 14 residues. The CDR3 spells CASSLGQGPGELFF. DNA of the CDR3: TGCGCCAGCAGCTTGGGACAGGGTCCCGGGGAGCTGTTTTTT.

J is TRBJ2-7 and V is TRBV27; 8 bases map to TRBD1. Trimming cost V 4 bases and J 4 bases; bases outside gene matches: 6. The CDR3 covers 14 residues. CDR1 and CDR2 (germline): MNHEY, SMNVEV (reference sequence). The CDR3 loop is CASSSRQGSYEQYF. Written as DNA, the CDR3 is TGTGCCAGCAGTTCAAGACAGGGGAGTTACGAGCAGTACTTC.

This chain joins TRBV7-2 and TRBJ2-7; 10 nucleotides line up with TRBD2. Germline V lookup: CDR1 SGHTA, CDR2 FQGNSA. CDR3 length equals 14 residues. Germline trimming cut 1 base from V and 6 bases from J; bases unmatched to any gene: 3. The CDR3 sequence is CASSLDSGRGEQYF. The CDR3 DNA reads TGTGCCAGCAGCTTAGACAGCGGGAGGGGCGAGCAGTACTTC.

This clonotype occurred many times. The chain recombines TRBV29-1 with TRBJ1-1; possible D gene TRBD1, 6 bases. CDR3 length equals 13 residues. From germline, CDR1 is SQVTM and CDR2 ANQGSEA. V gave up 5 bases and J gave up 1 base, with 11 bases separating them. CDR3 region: CSVRLGGNTEAFF. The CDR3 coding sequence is TGCAGCGTTCGCCTAGGGGGGAACACTGAAGCTTTCTTT. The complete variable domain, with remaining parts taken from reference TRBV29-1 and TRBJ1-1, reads SAVISQKPSRDICQRGTSLTIQCQVDSQVTMMFWYRQQPGQSLTLIATANQGSEATYESGFVIDKFPISRPNLTFSTLTVSNMSPEDSSIYLCSVRLGGNTEAFFGQGTRLTVV.

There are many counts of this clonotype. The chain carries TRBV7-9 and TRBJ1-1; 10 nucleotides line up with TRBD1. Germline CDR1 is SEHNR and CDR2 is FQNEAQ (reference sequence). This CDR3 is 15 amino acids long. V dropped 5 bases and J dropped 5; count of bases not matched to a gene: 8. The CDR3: CASSSRQGAYTEAFF. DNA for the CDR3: TGTGCCAGCAGCAGCAGACAGGGGGCCTATACTGAAGCTTTCTTT. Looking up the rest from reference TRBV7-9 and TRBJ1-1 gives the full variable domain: DTGVSQNPRHKITKRGQNVTFRCDPISEHNRLYWYRQTLGQGPEFLTYFQNEAQLEKSRLLSDRFSAERPKGSFSTLEIQRTEQGDSAMYLCASSSRQGAYTEAFFGQGTRLTVV.

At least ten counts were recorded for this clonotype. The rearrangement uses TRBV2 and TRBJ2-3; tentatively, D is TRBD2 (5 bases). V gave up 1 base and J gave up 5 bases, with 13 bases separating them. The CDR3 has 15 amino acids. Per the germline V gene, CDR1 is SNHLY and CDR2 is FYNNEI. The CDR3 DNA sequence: TGTGCCAGCAGTGAAGGAGGGCTGAGTGGAGATACGCAGTATTTT. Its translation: CASSEGGLSGDTQYF.

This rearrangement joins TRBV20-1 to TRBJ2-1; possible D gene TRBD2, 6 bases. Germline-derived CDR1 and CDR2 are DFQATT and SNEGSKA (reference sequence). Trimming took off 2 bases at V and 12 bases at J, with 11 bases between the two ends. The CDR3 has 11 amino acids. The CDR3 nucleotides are TGCAGTGCTAGATCCGGGACTGGGCAGTTCTTC. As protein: CSARSGTGQFF.

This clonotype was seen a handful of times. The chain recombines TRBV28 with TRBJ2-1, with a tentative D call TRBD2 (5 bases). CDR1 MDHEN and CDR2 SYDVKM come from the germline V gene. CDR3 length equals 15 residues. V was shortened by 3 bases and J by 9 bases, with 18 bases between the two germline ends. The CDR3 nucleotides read TGTGCCAGCAGTTTTGTATCCTCTCGGGCGGGTGAGCAGTTCTTC. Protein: CASSFVSSRAGEQFF.

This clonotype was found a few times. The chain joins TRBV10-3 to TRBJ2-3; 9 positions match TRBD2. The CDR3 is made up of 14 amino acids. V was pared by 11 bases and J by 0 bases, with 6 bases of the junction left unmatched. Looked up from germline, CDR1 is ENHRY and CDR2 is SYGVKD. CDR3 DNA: TGTGCCGCCGCAACTAGCGGGAGCACAGATACGCAGTATTTT. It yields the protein CAAATSGSTDTQYF.

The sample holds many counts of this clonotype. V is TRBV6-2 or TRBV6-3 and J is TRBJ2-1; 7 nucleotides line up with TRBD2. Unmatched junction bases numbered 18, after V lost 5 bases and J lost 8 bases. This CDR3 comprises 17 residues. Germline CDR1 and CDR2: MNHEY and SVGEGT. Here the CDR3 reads CASSTQDGTNWIHEQFF. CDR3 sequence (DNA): TGTGCCAGCAGTACCCAGGACGGGACTAACTGGATCCATGAGCAGTTCTTC.

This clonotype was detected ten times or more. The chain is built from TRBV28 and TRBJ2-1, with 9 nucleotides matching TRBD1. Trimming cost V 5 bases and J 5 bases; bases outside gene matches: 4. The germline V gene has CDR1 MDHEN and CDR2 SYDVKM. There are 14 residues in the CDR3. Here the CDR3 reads CASSRDRVNNEQFF. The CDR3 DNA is TGTGCCAGCAGTAGGGACAGGGTAAACAATGAGCAGTTCTTC.

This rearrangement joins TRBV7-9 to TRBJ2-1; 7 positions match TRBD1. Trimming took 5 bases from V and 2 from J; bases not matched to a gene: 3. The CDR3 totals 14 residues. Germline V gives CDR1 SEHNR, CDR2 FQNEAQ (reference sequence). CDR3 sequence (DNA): TGTGCCAGCAGCGGGACAGCAACCTACAATGAGCAGTTCTTC. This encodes CASSGTATYNEQFF.

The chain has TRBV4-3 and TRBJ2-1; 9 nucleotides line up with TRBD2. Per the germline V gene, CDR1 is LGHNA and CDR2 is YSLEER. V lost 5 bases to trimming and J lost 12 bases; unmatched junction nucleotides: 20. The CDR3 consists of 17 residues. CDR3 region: CASSSGFRQGGGRGQFF. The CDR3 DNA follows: TGCGCCAGCAGCTCAGGTTTTCGACAGGGTGGCGGGAGGGGGCAGTTCTTC.

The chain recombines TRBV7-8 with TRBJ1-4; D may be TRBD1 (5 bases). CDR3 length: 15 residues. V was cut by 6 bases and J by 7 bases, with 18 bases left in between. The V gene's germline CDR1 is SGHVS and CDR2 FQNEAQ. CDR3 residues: CASRPSPMQGEKLFF. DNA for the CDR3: TGTGCCAGCAGACCGTCCCCCATGCAGGGTGAAAAACTGTTTTTT.

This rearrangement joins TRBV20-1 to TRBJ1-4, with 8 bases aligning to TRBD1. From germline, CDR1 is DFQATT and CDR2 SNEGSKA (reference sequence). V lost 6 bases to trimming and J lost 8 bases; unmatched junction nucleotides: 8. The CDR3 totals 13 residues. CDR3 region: CSAATTGDEKLFF. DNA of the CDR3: TGCAGTGCCGCAACGACAGGGGACGAAAAACTGTTTTTT.

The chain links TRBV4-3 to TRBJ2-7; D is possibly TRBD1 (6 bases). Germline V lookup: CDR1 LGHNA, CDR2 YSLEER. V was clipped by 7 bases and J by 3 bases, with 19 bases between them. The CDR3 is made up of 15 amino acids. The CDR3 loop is CASIPPDSQHYEQYF. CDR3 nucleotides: TGCGCCAGCATCCCCCCGGACAGCCAGCACTACGAGCAGTACTTC.

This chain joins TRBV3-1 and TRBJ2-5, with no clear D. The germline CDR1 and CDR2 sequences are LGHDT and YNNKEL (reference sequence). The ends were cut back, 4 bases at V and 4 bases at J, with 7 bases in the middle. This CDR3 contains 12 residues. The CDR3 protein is CASSPLRETQYF. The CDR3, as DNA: TGTGCCAGCAGCCCCCTCAGAGAGACCCAGTACTTC.

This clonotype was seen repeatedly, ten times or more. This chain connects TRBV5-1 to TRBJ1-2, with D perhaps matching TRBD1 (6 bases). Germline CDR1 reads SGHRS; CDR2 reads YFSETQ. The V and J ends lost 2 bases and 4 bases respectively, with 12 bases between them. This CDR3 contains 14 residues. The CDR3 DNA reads TGCGCCAGCAGCTTCGCGGACAGAAGCTATGGCTACACCTTC. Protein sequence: CASSFADRSYGYTF.

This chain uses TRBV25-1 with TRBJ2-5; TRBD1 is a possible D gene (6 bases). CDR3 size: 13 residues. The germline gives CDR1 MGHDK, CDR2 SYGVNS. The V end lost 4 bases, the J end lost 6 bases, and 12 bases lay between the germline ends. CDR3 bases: TGTGCCAGCAGTGTACAGGGAAGAAAGACCCAGTACTTC. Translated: CASSVQGRKTQYF.

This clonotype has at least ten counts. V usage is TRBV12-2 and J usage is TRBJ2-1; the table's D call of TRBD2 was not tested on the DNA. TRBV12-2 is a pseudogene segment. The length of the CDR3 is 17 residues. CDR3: CASRLRSKGLSYNEQFF. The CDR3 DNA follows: TGTGCAAGTCGCTTACGGTCAAAGGGCCTCTCCTACAATGAGCAGTTCTTC.